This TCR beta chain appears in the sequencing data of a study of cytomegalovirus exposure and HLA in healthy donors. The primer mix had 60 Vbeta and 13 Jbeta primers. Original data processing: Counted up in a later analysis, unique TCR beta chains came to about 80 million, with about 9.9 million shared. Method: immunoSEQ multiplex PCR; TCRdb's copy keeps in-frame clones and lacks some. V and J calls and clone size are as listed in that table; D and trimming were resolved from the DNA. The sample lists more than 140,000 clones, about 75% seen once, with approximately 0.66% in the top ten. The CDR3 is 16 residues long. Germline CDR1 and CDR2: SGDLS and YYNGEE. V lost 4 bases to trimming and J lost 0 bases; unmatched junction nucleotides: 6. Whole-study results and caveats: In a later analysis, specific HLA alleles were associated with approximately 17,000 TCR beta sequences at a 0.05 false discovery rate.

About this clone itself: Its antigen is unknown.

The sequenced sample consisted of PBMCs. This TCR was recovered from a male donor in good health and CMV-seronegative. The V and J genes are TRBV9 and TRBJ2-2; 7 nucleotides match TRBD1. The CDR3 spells CASSNRDSTNTGELFF. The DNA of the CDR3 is TGTGCCAGCAGCAACCGGGACAGTACGAACACCGGGGAGCTGTTTTTT. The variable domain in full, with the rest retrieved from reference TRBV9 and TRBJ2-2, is DSGVTQTPKHLITATGQRVTLRCSPRSGDLSVYWYQQSLDQGLQFLIQYYNGEERAKGNILERFSAQQFPDLHSELNLSSLELGDSALYFCASSNRDSTNTGELFFGEGSRLTVL.